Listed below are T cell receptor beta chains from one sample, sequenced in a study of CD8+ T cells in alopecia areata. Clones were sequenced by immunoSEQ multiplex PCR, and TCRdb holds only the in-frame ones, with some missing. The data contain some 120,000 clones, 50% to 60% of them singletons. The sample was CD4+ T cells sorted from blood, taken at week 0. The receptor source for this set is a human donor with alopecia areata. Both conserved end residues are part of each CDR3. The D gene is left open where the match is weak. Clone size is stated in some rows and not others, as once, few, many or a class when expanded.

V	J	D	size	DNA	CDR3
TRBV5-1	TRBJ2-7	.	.	TGCGCCAGCAGCCCCTCCGGCCTTTTGACCTACGAGCAGTACTTC	CASSPSGLLTYEQYF
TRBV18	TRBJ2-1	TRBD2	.	TGTGCCAGCTCATCTGGACTAGCGGGGGGGCTCGGTGAGCAGTTCTTC	CASSSGLAGGLGEQFF
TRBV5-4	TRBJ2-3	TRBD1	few	TGTGCCAGCAGCTTAGGACAGGACACAGATACGCAGTATTTT	CASSLGQDTDTQYF
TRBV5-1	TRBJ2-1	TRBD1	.	TGCGCCAGCAGCTCGCTGACAGGGGGCAATGAGCAGTTCTTC	CASSSLTGGNEQFF
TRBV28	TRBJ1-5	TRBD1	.	TGTGCCAGCAGGGCCCCGGGACAGGGATATCAGCCCCAGCATTTT	CASRAPGQGYQPQHF
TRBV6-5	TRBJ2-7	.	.	TGTGCCAGCAGTTACCGGTTAGGTGTGGCCTCCTACGAGCAGTACTTC	CASSYRLGVASYEQYF
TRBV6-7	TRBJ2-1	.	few	TGTGCCAGCAGTTACCGGGGTCTAGCGTCCCAGCTATCTGAGCAGTTCTTC	CASSYRGLASQLSEQFF
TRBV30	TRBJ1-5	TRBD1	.	TGTGCCTGGAGTGTACAGGGGTCAGGGCCCCAGCATTTT	CAWSVQGSGPQHF
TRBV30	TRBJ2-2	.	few	TGTGCCTGGAGTAAGGGGGAAGCCCAGGACACCGGGGAGCTGTTTTTT	CAWSKGEAQDTGELFF
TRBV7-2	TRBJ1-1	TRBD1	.	TGTGCCAGCAGCTTAACCACAGGGGTCGGGGCTTTCTTT	CASSLTTGVGAFF
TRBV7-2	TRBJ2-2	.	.	TGTGCCAGCAGCTTAGGGAGGGTGGCCGGGGAGCTGTTTTTT	CASSLGRVAGELFF
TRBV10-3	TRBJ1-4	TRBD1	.	TGTGCCATCAGTGGGGCCCGGACAGGGGAAGAAAAACTGTTTTTT	CAISGARTGEEKLFF
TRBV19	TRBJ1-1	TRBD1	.	TGTGCCAGTAGTATGACAGGGATGAACACTGAAGCTTTCTTT	CASSMTGMNTEAFF
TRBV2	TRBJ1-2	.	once	TGTGCCAGCAGTGTTGGGCAGGGCGTTGGTGGTGGCTACACCTTC	CASSVGQGVGGGYTF
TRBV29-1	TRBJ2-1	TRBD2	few	TGCAGCGTCTTACTAGCGGGAGTCGGTAATGAGCAGTTCTTC	CSVLLAGVGNEQFF
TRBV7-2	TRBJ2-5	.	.	TGTGCCAGCAGCCTACGGTGGGGGGAGACCCAGTACTTC	CASSLRWGETQYF
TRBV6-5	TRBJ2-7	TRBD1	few	TGTGCCAGCATCCCCACGGGACAGGGGAGGACCGAGCAGTACTTC	CASIPTGQGRTEQYF
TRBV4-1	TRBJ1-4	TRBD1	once	TGCGCCAGCAGAAGTCCCGGGACAGTCAGGGGAGGAAAACTGTTTTTT	CASRSPGTVRGGKLFF
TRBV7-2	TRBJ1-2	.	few	TGTGCCAGCAGCTTAGCGCTTGGCAGGCCGACCCACTATGGCTACACCTTC	CASSLALGRPTHYGYTF
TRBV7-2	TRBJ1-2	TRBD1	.	TGTGCCAGCAGCCGCGGGACAGTTAACTATGGCTACACCTTC	CASSRGTVNYGYTF
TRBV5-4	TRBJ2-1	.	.	TGTGCCAGCAGCTTGCCTTCGGCCAGGGGCAATGAGCAGTTCTTC	CASSLPSARGNEQFF
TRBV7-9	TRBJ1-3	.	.	TGTGCCAGCAGCTTAGCGGGTACTGGAAACACCATATATTTT	CASSLAGTGNTIYF
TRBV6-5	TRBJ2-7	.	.	TGTGCCAGCAGTTACGACGACAGGAACTACGAGCAGTACTTC	CASSYDDRNYEQYF
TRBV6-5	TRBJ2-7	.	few	TGTGCCAGCAGTTATAATGCGGGATCCACTTACGAGCAGTACTTC	CASSYNAGSTYEQYF
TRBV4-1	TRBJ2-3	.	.	TGCGCCAGCAGCCTCCAATGGGATACGCAGTATTTT	CASSLQWDTQYF
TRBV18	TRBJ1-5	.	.	TGTGCCAGCTCACCTAGTGGGGGGCATCAGCCCCAGCATTTT	CASSPSGGHQPQHF
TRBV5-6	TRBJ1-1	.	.	TGTGCCAGCAGCTGGAACACTGAAGCTTTCTTT	CASSWNTEAFF
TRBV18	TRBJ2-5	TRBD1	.	TGTGCCAGCTCCCGGGGACAGGCTGAGGAGACCCAGTACTTC	CASSRGQAEETQYF
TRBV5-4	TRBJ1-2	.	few	TGTGCCAGCAGCACCGGGGGGTTAGATGGCTACACCTTC	CASSTGGLDGYTF
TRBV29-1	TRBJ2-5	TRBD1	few	TGCAGCGGAAGACAGGGAATCCAAGAGACCCAGTACTTC	CSGRQGIQETQYF
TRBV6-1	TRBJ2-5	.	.	TGTGCCAGCAGTGAGTTGAATCGGGAGACCCAGTACTTC	CASSELNRETQYF
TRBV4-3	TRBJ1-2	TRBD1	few	TGCGCCAGCAGCCAACGGACAGGGGAAGATAGCTATGGCTACACCTTC	CASSQRTGEDSYGYTF
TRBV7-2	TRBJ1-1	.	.	TGTGCCAGCAGCTTAGACTGGGGGAAAGCTTTCTTT	CASSLDWGKAFF
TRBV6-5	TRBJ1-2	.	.	TGTGCCAGCAGTTACTCAGCCCCTGCACATGGCTACACCTTC	CASSYSAPAHGYTF
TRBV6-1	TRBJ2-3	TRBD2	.	TGTGCCAGCAGTGAACTAGCGGGGGGGCCTAGCACAGATACGCAGTATTTT	CASSELAGGPSTDTQYF
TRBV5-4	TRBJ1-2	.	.	TGTGCCAGCAGCTCGGGGACGGCTTATGGCTACACCTTC	CASSSGTAYGYTF
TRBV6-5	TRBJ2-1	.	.	TGTGCCAGCAGTTACTCGAACTCCTACAATGAGCAGTTCTTC	CASSYSNSYNEQFF
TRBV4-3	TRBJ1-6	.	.	TGCGCCAGCAGCCAAGAAGGGGGACCGAATTCACCCCTCCACTTT	CASSQEGGPNSPLHF
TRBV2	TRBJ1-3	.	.	TGTGCCAGCATCACCCCAGGGGCAAATGGAAACACCATATATTTT	CASITPGANGNTIYF
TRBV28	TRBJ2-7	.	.	TGTGCCAGCAGTCCCCGGGTCCTCTACGAGCAGTACTTC	CASSPRVLYEQYF